This entry lists 2 T cell receptor beta chains sequenced from one sample in a study of T cells after yellow fever vaccination. TCRdb re-called the 5' RACE reads through MiXCR, storing one row per CDR3 protein. Of around 320,000 distinct CDR3 sequences listed, 7.5% to 9.5% were seen once; the top ten hold 3% to 3.5%. The sequences come from CD4+ T cells sorted from PBMCs, collected 5 days after the yellow fever booster vaccination. The source of these receptors is a man between 18 and 35 years old who received the YFV17D yellow fever vaccine.

The V and J genes are TRBV30 and TRBJ1-6; D gene ambiguous. Per germline, CDR1 GTSNPN and CDR2 SVGIG (reference sequence). The CDR3 runs to 12 residues. Trimming cost V 2 bases and J 7 bases, with 6 bases left between them. The CDR3 DNA is TGTGCCTGGAGTAGATGGAATTCACCCCTCCACTTT. It codes for CAWSRWNSPLHF.

The V and J genes are TRBV20-1 and TRBJ1-1; 7 bases fit TRBD1. Germline V gene data show CDR1 as DFQATT and CDR2 as SNEGSKA (reference sequence). The CDR3 has 14 residues. Trimming cost V 3 bases and J 1 base; bases outside gene matches: 5. In DNA, the CDR3 is TGCAGTGCTAGGATCCCAGGGGGGAACACTGAAGCTTTCTTT. The encoded protein is CSARIPGGNTEAFF.